These 20 T cell receptor beta chains were all obtained from the same sample, sequenced in a study of T cell repertoires in cytomegalovirus infection. Via MiXCR, TCRdb re-called the reads, giving one row per CDR3 protein. The sample gives around 550,000 distinct CDR3 sequences, approximately 25% of which show up once; 13% is in the top ten. Sequences were obtained from PBMCs. The source of these receptors is a human donor in good health (CMV status not recorded). Some clones in this sample may be carry-over from other donors' samples.

This chain uses TRBV19 with TRBJ2-2; tentative D call: TRBD1 (6 bases). The CDR3 extends over 14 amino acids. V was clipped by 6 bases and J by 0 bases, with 8 bases between them. Germline V gene sequence: CDR1 LNHDA, CDR2 SQIVND (reference sequence). The CDR3, as DNA: TGTGCCAGTAGAAACAGGGCGAACACCGGGGAGCTGTTTTTT. Residues: CASRNRANTGELFF. The whole variable domain, remainder taken from reference TRBV19 and TRBJ2-2, is DGGITQSPKYLFRKEGQNVTLSCEQNLNHDAMYWYRQDPGQGLRLIYYSQIVNDFQKGDIAEGYSVSREKKESFPLTVTSAQKNPTAFYLCASRNRANTGELFFGEGSRLTVL.

The rearrangement joins TRBV29-1 to TRBJ1-5, with 7 bases that match TRBD1. J gave up 2 bases and V 1 base, and 11 bases lay outside the gene matches. This CDR3 comprises 17 residues. Germline assignment: CDR1 SQVTM and CDR2 ANQGSEA. CDR3 bases: TGCAGCGTTGAAGTGAAGGGACAGAACCTGGGCAATCAGCCCCAGCATTTT. It translates to CSVEVKGQNLGNQPQHF.

The V gene is TRBV29-1, the J gene TRBJ2-7; 8 bases map to TRBD1. Losses at the gene ends were 3 bases for V and 8 bases for J; bases not matched to a gene: 6. CDR3 length equals 12 residues. Germline lookup yields CDR1 SQVTM and CDR2 ANQGSEA. The CDR3 nucleotides read TGCAGCGTTGATGCTTCAGGGGGCAAGCAGTACTTC. As protein: CSVDASGGKQYF.

The rearrangement uses TRBV27 and TRBJ2-1, with 11 bases matching TRBD2. Trimming removed 6 bases from V and 7 bases from J; junction bases left unmatched: 2. The CDR3 runs 13 residues. In germline, CDR1 is MNHEY, CDR2 SMNVEV (reference sequence). The DNA of the CDR3 is TGTGCCAGCAGGTCTAGCGGGGGGAATGAGCAGTTCTTC. This sequence encodes CASRSSGGNEQFF.

V and J are TRBV5-6 and TRBJ1-1; unclear D gene. Germline CDR1 is SGHDT and CDR2 is YYEEEE. V was pared by 1 base and J by 6 bases, with 7 bases between. This CDR3 is built from 12 residues. In DNA, the CDR3 is TGTGCCAGCAGCTTGTTCCATTCTGAAGCTTTCTTT. Encoded protein: CASSLFHSEAFF.

The chain combines TRBV20-1 with TRBJ2-3; 7 nucleotides agree with TRBD1. Germline V gene sequence: CDR1 DFQATT, CDR2 SNEGSKA (reference sequence). Trimming took 0 bases from V and 6 from J; bases not matched to a gene: 6. The CDR3 runs 14 residues. This CDR3 reads CSARDPTGRDTQYF. CDR3 sequence (DNA): TGCAGTGCTAGAGATCCGACAGGGCGGGATACGCAGTATTTT.

This clonotype was seen more than once but under ten times. CDR3 sequence reads: CASSWRDRGTDTQYF. In DNA form, the CDR3 reads TGTGCCAGCAGCTGGCGGGACAGGGGCACAGATACGCAGTATTTT. The chain is built from TRBV7-6 and TRBJ2-3; 9 bases map to TRBD1. The CDR3 spans 15 residues. Germline lookup yields CDR1 SGHVS and CDR2 FNYEAQ. J gave up 1 base and V 4 bases, and 3 bases lay outside the gene matches.

The chain is built from TRBV29-1 and TRBJ2-2; D call uncertain. The CDR3 is 13 amino acids. CDR1 SQVTM and CDR2 ANQGSEA come from the germline V gene. V was trimmed by 4 bases and J by 0 bases, leaving 6 bases between them. The CDR3 DNA reads as TGCAGCGTTGTGAGACCGAACACCGGGGAGCTGTTTTTT. Translating it yields CSVVRPNTGELFF.

This clonotype was observed many times. The chain recombines TRBV11-3 with TRBJ2-7, with 10 positions matching TRBD2. The CDR3 loop spans 15 amino acids. V lost 3 bases, J lost 0 bases, and 2 bases stayed unmatched. Per the germline V gene, CDR1 is SGHNT and CDR2 is YENEEA. CDR3 bases: TGTGCCAGCAGCTTGCTAGCGGGGGCCTCCTACGAGCAGTACGTC. Protein sequence: CASSLLAGASYEQYV.

This clonotype was counted ten times or more. The chain uses TRBV7-2 and TRBJ2-7, with TRBD1 matching over 7 bases. Losses at the gene ends were 1 base for V and 2 bases for J; bases not matched to a gene: 5. The germline gives CDR1 SGHTA, CDR2 FQGNSA. This CDR3 contains 15 residues. CDR3 amino acids: CASSLEPGQTYEQYV. CDR3 nucleotides: TGTGCCAGCAGCTTAGAACCGGGACAGACCTACGAGCAGTACGTC.

J is TRBJ1-1 and V is TRBV11-2, with TRBD1 identical over 7 bases. Germline loops: CDR1 SGHAT, CDR2 FQNNGV. Germline trimming cut 2 bases from V and 4 bases from J; bases unmatched to any gene: 4. CDR3 length equals 14 residues. The CDR3 DNA reads as TGTGCCAGCAGCTTACAGTCAGGGGGCACTGAAGCTTTCTTT. As protein: CASSLQSGGTEAFF.

This clonotype was seen at least ten times. The chain employs TRBV7-2 and TRBJ2-2, with TRBD1 as a possible D gene (6 bases). V was trimmed by 4 bases and J by 7 bases, leaving 13 bases between them. This CDR3 region has 14 residues. CDR1 and CDR2 from the germline V gene are SGHTA and FQGNSA. CDR3 region: CASSSYRVDGELFF. In DNA, the CDR3 is TGTGCCAGCAGCTCATACAGGGTCGACGGGGAGCTGTTTTTT.

The chain recombines TRBV2 with TRBJ2-1; 7 bases are a match to TRBD2. The length of the CDR3 is 15 residues. Germline V CDR1 and CDR2: SNHLY, FYNNEI. V was pared by 5 bases and J by 5 bases, with 9 bases of the junction left unmatched. Here the CDR3 DNA reads TGTGCCAGCAGTTTACTAGCGCTAACTCACAATGAGCAGTTCTTC. It translates to CASSLLALTHNEQFF.

This clonotype was seen ten or more times. This chain joins TRBV7-2 and TRBJ1-2; perhaps TRBD1 as D (6 bases). CDR1 and CDR2 (germline): SGHTA, FQGNSA. This CDR3 has 15 residues. With 0 bases removed from V and 4 bases from J, the gap between germline ends came to 12 bases. CDR3 coding DNA: TGTGCCAGCAGCTTAGCGGGGGCCAGCTCCTATGGCTACACCTTC. Translating gives CASSLAGASSYGYTF.

As regards this clonotype: This could be a read error, since a much larger clone is one nucleotide away. The chain has TRBV28 and TRBJ1-2; D not resolved. Germline CDR1 is MDHEN and CDR2 is SYDVKM. The CDR3 contains 11 residues. The V end lost 3 bases, the J end lost 4 bases, and 3 bases lay between the germline ends. The CDR3 here is CASSFAYGYTF. The CDR3, as DNA: TGTGCCAGCAGTTTTGCCTATGGCTACACCTTC.

The chain employs TRBV5-1 and TRBJ1-3; possibly TRBD1 for D (6 bases). CDR1 and CDR2 from the germline V gene are SGHRS and YFSETQ. This CDR3 contains 17 residues. Deletions cut 4 bases from V and 0 bases from J, with 17 bases between. DNA for the CDR3: TGCGCCAGCAGCCTAGGACAGATCCTAAGCTCTGGAAACACCATATATTTT. Protein: CASSLGQILSSGNTIYF.

The rearrangement uses TRBV28 and TRBJ2-7, with TRBD1 identical over 7 bases. The V gene's germline CDR1 is MDHEN and CDR2 SYDVKM. The CDR3 spans 14 residues. The junction had 8 bases not matched to a gene; V was cut back by 5 bases and J by 4 bases. In nucleotides, the CDR3 is TGTGCCAGCAGTGGGTGGGACAGCGAATACGAGCAGTACTTC. It yields the protein CASSGWDSEYEQYF.

This clonotype was seen only a few times. This rearrangement joins TRBV12-3 or TRBV12-4 to TRBJ2-1, with D possibly matching TRBD2 (6 bases). The ends were cut back, 5 bases at V and 1 base at J, with 12 bases in the middle. The CDR3 spans 15 residues. The CDR3 loop reads CASSRASVSYNEQFF. The DNA of the CDR3 is TGTGCCAGCAGTAGGGCTAGCGTGTCCTACAATGAGCAGTTCTTC.

This clonotype was seen more than once but under ten times. The genes are TRBV27 and TRBJ2-3; 14 bases are a match to TRBD2. Trimming removed 0 bases from V and 2 bases from J; junction bases left unmatched: 4. The CDR3 runs 18 residues. Germline CDR1 reads MNHEY; CDR2 reads SMNVEV (reference sequence). The CDR3, as DNA: TGTGCCAGCAGTTTATCGCTGGGACTAGCGGGAGACACAGATACGCAGTATTTT. Amino acids: CASSLSLGLAGDTDTQYF.

This clonotype was observed many times. The chain uses TRBV7-2 and TRBJ1-2, with a weak D call TRBD1 (6 bases). The ends were cut back, 3 bases at V and 11 bases at J, with 16 bases in the middle. This CDR3 has 13 residues. From germline, CDR1 is SGHTA and CDR2 FQGNSA. The CDR3 nucleotides read TGTGCCAGCAGCTTGGACGTACAGGGTGATTACACCTTC. This gives the protein CASSLDVQGDYTF.